This is a list of T cell receptor beta chains from one sample in a study of blood T cell repertoires in COVID-19. Some clones are missing from TCRdb's copy, which holds only in-frame ones; the method was immunoSEQ multiplex PCR. Among around 450,000 clones listed, more than 85% were seen once. The sequenced sample was peripheral blood. All receptors derive from a woman aged 25 to 45 with acute or convalescent COVID-19. The CDR3 runs from the conserved cysteine through the conserved F or W. Size is omitted from some rows. Given values are once, few, many or a class for expanded clones.

TRBV5-8 NA CASSPKQGAKYEQYF
TRBV7-9 NA CASSPDIYNEQFF
TRBV29-1 once CSVGQGLNQPQHF
TRBV7-9 NA CASSWGQGGKETQYF
TRBV5-1 NA CASSPSRGPMNTEAFF
TRBV5-1 NA CASSVTGGGSNTF
TRBV19 NA CASSTQRENYGYTF
TRBV3-1/TRBV3-2 NA CASSQGAVFRENYGYTF
TRBV6-5 NA CASSPGTEVFEAFF
TRBV5-4 NA CASSLAGTGGTQETQYF
TRBV5-4 once CASSLGQSNSPLHF
TRBV5-1 once CASSSTGGYEQYF
TRBV30 NA CAWSLRGTSQPQHF
TRBV2 NA CASSPGLAKETQYF
TRBV28 NA CASRGSTDTQYF
TRBV12-5 NA CASGLVVLGQGHQPQHF
TRBV27 NA CASTSGDGNQPQHF
TRBV11-2 NA CASRSGTSEPTQYF
TRBV21-1 once CASSISTGTGHNQPQHF
TRBV9 NA CASSTPGGGPYNEQFF
TRBV28 NA CASSPSDRGEGTQYF
TRBV29-1 NA CSVAGVQGDTQYF
TRBV2 NA CASSGGSSYNEQFF
TRBV30 NA CAGGTSGGAIGTDTQYF
TRBV28 NA CASSGKGSGQPQHF
TRBV15 NA CATSRGSQGTDTQYF
TRBV11-2 NA CASSLDLGGTEAFF
TRBV9 NA CASSSRDIPAEAFF